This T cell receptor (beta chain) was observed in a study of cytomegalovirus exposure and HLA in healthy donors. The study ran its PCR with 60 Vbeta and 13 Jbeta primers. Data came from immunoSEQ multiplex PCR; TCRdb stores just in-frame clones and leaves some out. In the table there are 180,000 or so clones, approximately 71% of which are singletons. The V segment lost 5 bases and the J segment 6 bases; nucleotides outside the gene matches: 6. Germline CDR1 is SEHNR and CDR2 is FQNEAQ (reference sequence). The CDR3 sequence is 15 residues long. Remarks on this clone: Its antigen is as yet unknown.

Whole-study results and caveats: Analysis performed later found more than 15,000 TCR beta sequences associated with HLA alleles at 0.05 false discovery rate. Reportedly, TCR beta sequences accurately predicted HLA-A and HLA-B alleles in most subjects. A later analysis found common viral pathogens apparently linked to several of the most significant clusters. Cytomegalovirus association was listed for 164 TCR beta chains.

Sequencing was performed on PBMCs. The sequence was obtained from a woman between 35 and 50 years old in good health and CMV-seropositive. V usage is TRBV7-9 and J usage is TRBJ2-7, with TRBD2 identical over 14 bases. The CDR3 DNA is TGTGCCAGCAGCGCCCAGACTAGCGGGAGGGCCGAGCAGTACTTC. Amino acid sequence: CASSAQTSGRAEQYF.